The 29 T cell receptor beta chains below come from one sample, sequenced in a study of blood T cell repertoires in COVID-19 (dated by TCRdb to the early 2020s). Libraries were built with the immunoSEQ multiplex PCR assay. TCRdb took over this immuneACCESS table, retaining in-frame rearrangements with V and J assigned. Such tables are incomplete; in checked studies, under half of the missing clones stem from an unresolved V gene, and the remainder is unexplained. The sample has some 170,000 clones on record, about 80% of them singletons. Approximately 27% of the sample goes to the ten largest clones. Sequencing used peripheral blood. The source of these receptors is a woman in her 70s with acute or convalescent COVID-19.

In this sample, this clone turned up once. This chain links TRBV5-1 with TRBJ2-1; 9 bases match TRBD2. The J segment lost 2 bases and the V segment lost 4 bases, leaving 4 bases of the junction unmatched. The CDR3 contains 15 residues. The germline V gene encodes CDR1 SGHRS and CDR2 YFSETQ. The CDR3 nucleotides are TGCGCCAGCAGCCCGGTAGCGGGAGCCTACAATGAGCAGTTCTTC. Protein sequence: CASSPVAGAYNEQFF.

This clone has only a few counts. The rearrangement uses TRBV3-1 (or the pseudogene TRBV3-2) and TRBJ2-5; no definite D call. Germline CDR1 LGHDT, CDR2 YNNKEL (reference sequence). The V gene lost 4 bases and the J gene lost 7 bases, with 10 bases spanning the gap. The CDR3 sequence is 12 residues long. The CDR3 reads CASSLRTGTQYF. The CDR3 nucleotides read TGTGCCAGCAGCCTCAGAACGGGGACCCAGTACTTC.

J is TRBJ1-1 and V is TRBV6-6; 8 bases align to TRBD1. The V segment lost 5 bases and the J segment 4 bases; nucleotides outside the gene matches: 6. Germline lookup yields CDR1 MNHNY and CDR2 SVGAGI (reference sequence). The CDR3 spans 14 residues. The CDR3 protein is CASSQWDRSTEAFF. CDR3 DNA sequence: TGTGCCAGCAGTCAATGGGACAGGAGCACTGAAGCTTTCTTT.

The J gene is TRBJ2-7, the V gene TRBV2; D is possibly TRBD1 (7 bases). With 3 bases removed from V and 3 bases from J, the gap between germline ends came to 15 bases. This CDR3 region has 15 residues. Germline CDR1 is SNHLY and CDR2 is FYNNEI. CDR3 coding DNA: TGTGCCAGCAGTGATGTAGGCAGGGGGGACTACGAGCAGTACTTC. It encodes CASSDVGRGDYEQYF.

The J gene is TRBJ1-1, the V gene TRBV12-3 or TRBV12-4; D is perhaps TRBD1 (6 bases). Between the trimmed V and J ends, which lost 1 base and 10 bases, there was a span of 13 bases. This CDR3 has 13 amino acids. The CDR3 is CASSLEQGKVAFF. CDR3 DNA: TGTGCCAGCAGTTTAGAACAGGGCAAGGTAGCTTTCTTT.

J is TRBJ2-5 and V is TRBV7-3; TRBD2 is a possible D gene (6 bases). The CDR3 has 18 amino acids. V was shortened by 1 base and J by 3 bases, with 21 bases between the two germline ends. Per germline, CDR1 SGHTA and CDR2 FQGTGA. The CDR3 loop is CASSLSARELLLKETQYF. In DNA, the CDR3 is TGTGCCAGCAGCTTAAGCGCTCGGGAGCTCCTACTTAAAGAGACCCAGTACTTC. The entire variable domain, with the rest obtained from reference TRBV7-3 and TRBJ2-5, is as follows: GAGVSQTPSNKVTEKGKYVELRCDPISGHTALYWYRQSLGQGPEFLIYFQGTGAADDSGLPNDRFFAVRPEGSVSTLKIQRTERGDSAVYLCASSLSARELLLKETQYFGPGTRLLVL.

This sequence joins TRBV28 and TRBJ2-4; TRBD2 matches 7 bases. This CDR3 spans 17 amino acids. The junction had 13 bases not matched to a gene; V was cut back by 1 base and J by 7 bases. CDR1 and CDR2 (germline): MDHEN, SYDVKM. CDR3 in DNA: TGTGCCAGCAGTTTATTCGTTTTGCGGGAGAGTACGAACATTCAGTACTTC. Amino acid sequence: CASSLFVLRESTNIQYF.

V and J are TRBV5-4 and TRBJ2-1; D is undetermined. V was shortened by 5 bases and J by 4 bases, with 10 bases between the two germline ends. Germline values: CDR1 SGHNT, CDR2 YYREEE (reference sequence). The CDR3 runs 13 residues. CDR3 region: CASSSVGYNEQFF. The CDR3 region has the DNA TGTGCCAGCAGTTCTGTCGGTTACAATGAGCAGTTCTTC.

This chain joins TRBV9 and TRBJ2-3; 12 positions agree with TRBD2. Losses at the gene ends were 2 bases for V and 2 bases for J; bases not matched to a gene: 3. The V gene's germline CDR1 is SGDLS and CDR2 YYNGEE. The CDR3 runs 16 residues. This CDR3 is CASSVTSGSTTDTQYF. The CDR3, as DNA: TGTGCCAGCAGCGTGACTAGCGGGAGTACCACAGATACGCAGTATTTT.

This clone was counted only a few times. No DNA is shown, since the ends of the CDR3 on it are uncertain; the CDR3 is the one TCRdb lists. The gene calls are TRBV24-1 and TRBJ1-6. The CDR3 totals 15 residues, both ends included. In germline, CDR1 is KGHDR, CDR2 SFDVKD. The CDR3 loop is CATSTSEVGNSPLHF.

CDR3 loop: CASSPDGQGVVGYTF. In DNA form, the CDR3 reads TGCGCCAGCAGCCCGGACGGACAGGGGGTAGTTGGCTACACCTTC. V gene TRBV5-1 combines with J gene TRBJ1-2; 10 bases match TRBD1. With V trimmed by 4 bases and J by 7 bases, 10 bases remained unmatched. Germline CDR1 and CDR2: SGHRS and YFSETQ. The CDR3 contains 15 residues.

The rearrangement joins TRBV3-1 (or the pseudogene TRBV3-2) to TRBJ1-2; D ambiguous. With 1 base removed from V and 7 bases from J, the gap between germline ends came to 16 bases. Germline CDR1 LGHDT, CDR2 YNNKEL (reference sequence). The CDR3 extends over 15 amino acids. CDR3 DNA sequence: TGTGCCAGCAGCCAAGGTTCCTCCCGAGGCGGTGGCTACACCTTC. Translation gives CASSQGSSRGGGYTF.

The rearrangement uses TRBV5-1 and TRBJ2-1; 7 bases agree with TRBD2. The CDR3 totals 15 residues. Germline V gives CDR1 SGHRS, CDR2 YFSETQ. The J segment lost 6 bases and the V segment lost 4 bases, leaving 10 bases of the junction unmatched. The CDR3 nucleotides are TGCGCCAGCAGCGATACTAGCGCCATCCCCAATGAGCAGTTCTTC. As protein: CASSDTSAIPNEQFF.

The V gene is TRBV24-1, the J gene TRBJ2-2; 7 positions agree with TRBD2. The CDR3 is 19 amino acids. Germline V gives CDR1 KGHDR, CDR2 SFDVKD. Germline trimming cut 5 bases from V and 2 bases from J; bases unmatched to any gene: 16. The CDR3 nucleotides read TGTGCCACCAGTGGATTGGCGGGAGCCGCCCCAATAAACACCGGGGAGCTGTTTTTT. It is translated as CATSGLAGAAPINTGELFF.

Of note for this clone: The junction departs from the called germline gene at one end, perhaps through a read error. The chain joins TRBV19 to TRBJ2-1; TRBD2 matches at 14 bases. CDR3 length equals 17 residues. Germline-derived CDR1 and CDR2 are LNHDA and SQIVND (reference sequence). The CDR3 here is CASSVETGTSGSNEQFF. In DNA form, the CDR3 reads TGTGCCAGTAGTGTAGAGACCGGGACTAGCGGGAGTAATGAGCAGTTCTTC.

The rearrangement links TRBV10-1 to TRBJ2-5, with TRBD2 identical over 13 bases. J was trimmed by 1 base and V by 8 bases; bases with no gene match: 10. Germline V CDR1 and CDR2: WNHNN, SYGVQD (reference sequence). The CDR3 length is 17 residues. CDR3 nucleotide sequence: TGCGCCAGCCCACCGGGGACTAGCGGGATCCCCCAAGAGACCCAGTACTTC. Encoded protein: CASPPGTSGIPQETQYF.

V usage is TRBV29-1 and J usage is TRBJ1-1; tentative D call: TRBD1 (6 bases). The V and J ends lost 5 bases and 1 base respectively, with 14 bases between them. The CDR3 runs 14 residues. Germline V CDR1 and CDR2: SQVTM, ANQGSEA. This chain's CDR3 is CSVRKDSTNTEAFF. In nucleotides, the CDR3 is TGCAGCGTTCGTAAGGACAGCACGAACACTGAAGCTTTCTTT.

The J gene is TRBJ1-5, the V gene TRBV21-1. TRBV21-1 is described as a pseudogene. The CDR3 is 17 amino acids. CDR3 in amino acids: CASSKRPGGDSNQPQHF. Here the CDR3 DNA reads TGTGCCAGCAGCAAAAGGCCGGGAGGGGATAGCAATCAGCCCCAGCATTTT.

This clone was found once. This chain joins TRBV5-8 and TRBJ2-5, with TRBD2 identical over 10 bases. CDR3 length: 15 residues. The V and J ends lost 5 bases and 3 bases, in that order; junction bases with no gene match: 7. Looked up from germline, CDR1 is SGHTS and CDR2 is YDEGEE. CDR3 region: CASSSPGLAKETQYF. CDR3 in DNA: TGTGCCAGCAGTTCCCCGGGACTAGCGAAAGAGACCCAGTACTTC.

The chain links TRBV2 to TRBJ2-7; 15 nucleotides line up with TRBD2. With V trimmed by 6 bases and J by 7 bases, 7 bases remained unmatched. The CDR3 has 15 residues. The germline gives CDR1 SNHLY, CDR2 FYNNEI. The CDR3 reads CASRPGTSGRREQYF. The CDR3 DNA reads TGTGCCAGCAGGCCCGGGACTAGCGGGAGGAGGGAGCAGTACTTC.

CDR3 in DNA: TGTGCCAGCAGACCTACTAGCGGGAGTTTCGATGAGCAGTTCTTC. Translation gives CASRPTSGSFDEQFF. The V and J genes are TRBV3-1 (or the pseudogene TRBV3-2) and TRBJ2-1; TRBD2 aligns across 11 bases. V lost 6 bases, J lost 8 bases, and 9 bases stayed unmatched. Looked up from germline, CDR1 is LGHDT and CDR2 is YNNKEL (reference sequence). This CDR3 is built from 15 residues.

This clone appeared a single time. This sequence joins TRBV7-2 and TRBJ2-5; TRBD2 aligns across 15 bases. Germline V gene lookup returns CDR1 SGHTA and CDR2 FQGNSA. The V gene end was trimmed by 5 bases and the J gene end by 2 bases; junction bases not matched to a gene: 3. The CDR3 has 16 amino acids. The CDR3, as DNA: TGTGCCAGCAGCCAAGGACTAGCGGGAGGGCAAGAGACCCAGTACTTC. It yields the protein CASSQGLAGGQETQYF.

The rearrangement uses TRBV19 and TRBJ2-2, with 12 positions matching TRBD2. The germline gives CDR1 LNHDA, CDR2 SQIVND (reference sequence). V dropped 7 bases and J dropped 4; count of bases not matched to a gene: 7. This CDR3 has 16 amino acids. CDR3 residues: CASTPTSGSPTGELFF. The CDR3 DNA reads TGTGCCAGTACCCCGACTAGCGGGAGCCCCACCGGGGAGCTGTTTTTT.

Ten or more counts support this clone. This chain uses TRBV28 with TRBJ2-6; TRBD1 matches at 7 bases. This CDR3 comprises 19 residues. CDR1 is MDHEN, CDR2 SYDVKM, per germline. With V trimmed by 5 bases and J by 0 bases, 13 bases remained unmatched. Here the CDR3 reads CASSTYRGPVGSGANVLTF. The CDR3 nucleotides read TGTGCCAGCAGTACGTACAGGGGACCCGTGGGCTCTGGGGCCAACGTCCTGACTTTC.

The J gene is TRBJ1-3, the V gene TRBV28, with TRBD1 matching 7 bases. Losses at the gene ends were 10 bases for V and 4 bases for J; bases not matched to a gene: 7. The CDR3 consists of 13 residues. Per the germline V gene, CDR1 is MDHEN and CDR2 is SYDVKM. The CDR3 protein is CATTRGMGNTIYF. For the CDR3, the DNA is TGTGCCACCACCAGGGGGATGGGAAACACCATATATTTT.

V usage is TRBV11-2 and J usage is TRBJ2-1; 10 bases match TRBD2. J lost 2 bases, V lost 6 bases, and 4 bases had no gene match. The CDR3 consists of 15 residues. The germline CDR1 and CDR2 sequences are SGHAT and FQNNGV. CDR3 DNA sequence: TGTGCCAGCAGAAGTAGCGGGAGGACCTACAATGAGCAGTTCTTC. It encodes CASRSSGRTYNEQFF.

The genes are TRBV4-1 and TRBJ1-2, with no clear D. The germline gives CDR1 MGHRA, CDR2 YSYEKL. V was shortened by 0 bases and J by 0 bases, with 11 bases between the two germline ends. CDR3 size: 16 residues. CDR3 residues: CASSQEGRRANYGYTF. CDR3 DNA sequence: TGCGCCAGCAGCCAAGAAGGGCGGCGGGCTAACTATGGCTACACCTTC.

The rearrangement links TRBV19 to TRBJ1-2; 8 positions agree with TRBD1. The CDR3 runs 15 residues. CDR1 and CDR2 from the germline V gene are LNHDA and SQIVND (reference sequence). Unmatched junction bases numbered 12, after V lost 6 bases and J lost 6 bases. This CDR3 is CASSRWTTGVNGYTF. As DNA, the CDR3 is TGTGCCAGTAGCAGATGGACGACAGGGGTTAATGGCTACACCTTC.

This chain uses TRBV18 with TRBJ1-5; no reliable D call. This CDR3 spans 13 amino acids. V lost 4 bases and J 7 bases, leaving 11 bases between the germline ends. Germline V lookup: CDR1 KGHSH, CDR2 LQKENI. CDR3 sequence (DNA): TGTGCCAGCTCACTCAATCGAGGGCAGCCCCAGCATTTT. It encodes CASSLNRGQPQHF. Filled out from reference TRBV18 and TRBJ1-5, the complete variable domain reads NAGVMQNPRHLVRRRGQEARLRCSPMKGHSHVYWYRQLPEEGLKFMVYLQKENIIDESGMPKERFSAEFPKEGPSILRIQQVVRGDSAAYFCASSLNRGQPQHFGDGTRLSIL.